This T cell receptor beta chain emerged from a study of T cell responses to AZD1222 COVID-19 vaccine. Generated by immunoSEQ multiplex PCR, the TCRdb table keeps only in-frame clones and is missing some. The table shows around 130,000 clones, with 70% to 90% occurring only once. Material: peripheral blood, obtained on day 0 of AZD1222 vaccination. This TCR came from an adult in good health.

The CDR3 DNA is TGTGCCAGCAGCCACCAGACTAGCGGGAGTGGGCACGAGCAGTACTTC. It is translated as CASSHQTSGSGHEQYF. The chain couples TRBV3-1 (or the pseudogene TRBV3-2) to TRBJ2-7; 12 nucleotides line up with TRBD2. The CDR3 length is 16 residues. Per germline, CDR1 LGHDT and CDR2 YNNKEL (reference sequence). V shed 3 bases and J 5 bases; nucleotides not matched to a gene: 8.